The sequence of this T cell receptor beta chain was determined in a study of T cell clonotyping in hematopoietic cell transplantation. Per the germline V gene, CDR1 is SEHNR and CDR2 is FQNEAQ (reference sequence). The CDR3 is 13 residues long. Trimming removed 5 bases at V and 0 bases at J, with 6 bases between. Sample time point: recipient sample about 28 days before transplant, after cytoreduction. Overall study results and limits: Few recipient clonotypes overlapped donors; over 95% were de novo at given depth. Recipient TCR diversity dropped after transplant; expanded clonotypes rose from day 30 to 180.

Here immunoSEQ multiplex PCR was the method, and the copy in TCRdb shows in-frame clones only, minus some. The table records fewer than 2,000 clones, 80% to 95% of them present only once. This clone was recorded once. What it recognizes is unknown. The TCR sequence derives from a woman aged 50 to 60 with acute myeloid leukemia. Some clones in this sample may be carry-over from other donors' samples. The sample was peripheral blood mononuclear cells, taken before stem cell transplant. V gene TRBV7-9 combines with J gene TRBJ2-3; D unclear. Here the CDR3 reads CASSPGSTDTQYF. In DNA, the CDR3 is TGTGCCAGCAGCCCCGGGAGCACAGATACGCAGTATTTT.